The TCR beta chain under discussion was sequenced for a study of T cell responses to AZD1222 COVID-19 vaccine. Trimming took 4 bases from V and 7 from J, leaving 13 bases between them. This CDR3 is 13 amino acids long. CDR1 is LGHDT, CDR2 YNNKEL, per germline (reference sequence). About this clone itself: Its antigen is unknown.

Measured with immunoSEQ multiplex PCR; TCRdb has only the in-frame clones, and not every one. The repertoire shows around 150,000 clones; the top ten hold about 2.2%. Study-wide results and limits: Researchers took repertoire samples only after the peak T cell response had come. Females made up more of the donors, who were largely white British, and clonal diversity may have come out too low.

Material: peripheral blood. The sequence was collected from an adult in good health. The chain has TRBV3-1 (or the pseudogene TRBV3-2) and TRBJ1-2, with D possibly TRBD1 on 6 matching bases. The CDR3 sequence is CASSPPRGSGYTF. In DNA, the CDR3 is TGTGCCAGCAGCCCCCCCAGGGGCAGTGGCTACACCTTC.